This passage covers 32 T cell receptor beta chains from one sample sequenced in a study of T cells in Graves' hyperthyroidism and ophthalmopathy (dated by TCRdb to the late 2010s). Library method: multiplex PCR. Sequencing took place on an Illumina HiSeq 2000. TCR beta CDR3 regions were amplified from RNA transcripts. The TCR CDR3 was subjected to a first round of RT-PCR using the HTBI primer set and the Qiagen OneStep RT-PCR kit. Through fastp at Q25 and MiXCR, TCRdb rebuilt clones from the public reads, retaining in-frame beta chains. Each entry is one CDR3 protein sequence, shown with its most common DNA and genes. This sample lists approximately 420,000 distinct CDR3 sequences; roughly 15% were detected once. Roughly 4.8% of the sample rests with the top ten. Source material: blood. The receptors originated from a woman aged 18-29 years with Graves' hyperthyroidism.

As for this clonotype: Possible read error: a much larger clone is one base away. The gene calls are TRBV3-1 and TRBJ2-1, with 8 positions matching TRBD2. The V gene's germline CDR1 is LGHDT and CDR2 YNNKEL (reference sequence). The CDR3 sequence is 16 residues long. The DNA for the CDR3 is TGTGCCAGCGGCCAACGAGCGGGAGTGGGATACAATGAGCAGTTCTTC. It codes for CASGQRAGVGYNEQFF.

This clonotype was recorded at least ten times. The chain has TRBV2 and TRBJ2-1, with 7 positions matching TRBD2. Germline V gene lookup returns CDR1 SNHLY and CDR2 FYNNEI. After removal of 5 bases from V and 0 bases from J, the junction contained 7 bases not matched to a gene. The CDR3 is made up of 16 amino acids. The CDR3 DNA reads TGTGCCAGCAGTCCTAGCGGACTAAGCTCCTACAATGAGCAGTTCTTC. Its protein is CASSPSGLSSYNEQFF. The full variable domain, with the rest looked up from reference TRBV2 and TRBJ2-1, is EPEVTQTPSHQVTQMGQEVILRCVPISNHLYFYWYRQILGQKVEFLVSFYNNEISEKSEIFDDQFSVERPDGSNFTLKIRSTKLEDSAMYFCASSPSGLSSYNEQFFGPGTRLTVL.

The CDR3, as DNA: TGTGCCAGCAGTTTAGCGGGAGGAGCCCAAGAGACCCAGTACTTC. Amino acids: CASSLAGGAQETQYF. This chain links TRBV27 with TRBJ2-5; 8 bases line up with TRBD2. CDR1 and CDR2 from the germline V gene are MNHEY and SMNVEV (reference sequence). The V and J ends lost 2 bases and 1 base, in that order; junction bases with no gene match: 3. The CDR3 is made up of 15 amino acids.

This clonotype was counted ten times or more. The rearrangement links TRBV28 to TRBJ2-7, with D possibly matching TRBD2 (6 bases). Germline V gives CDR1 MDHEN, CDR2 SYDVKM. Between the trimmed V and J ends, which lost 5 bases and 4 bases, there was a span of 18 bases. The CDR3 totals 15 residues. CDR3 sequence reads: CASSPLGTENYEQYF. The CDR3 DNA follows: TGTGCCAGCAGTCCCCTCGGGACTGAGAATTACGAGCAGTACTTC.

For this clonotype: The junction and the germline gene differ at one end; a read error may be behind it. The V call is TRBV20-1, the J call TRBJ2-3; the match to TRBD2 covers 10 bases. Germline V lookup: CDR1 DFQATT, CDR2 SNEGSKA (reference sequence). The CDR3 runs to 14 residues. Here the CDR3 reads CSTRLAGLTDTQYF. CDR3 DNA: TGCAGTACTAGACTAGCGGGTCTCACAGATACGCAGTATTTT.

The V and J genes are TRBV19 and TRBJ2-1, with D possibly being TRBD2 (5 bases). CDR1 is LNHDA and CDR2 is SQIVND in the germline V gene (reference sequence). Trimming took 8 bases from V and 3 from J, leaving 14 bases between them. The CDR3 runs 14 residues. CDR3 loop: CASQSPGIYNEQFF. Here the CDR3 DNA reads TGTGCCAGTCAATCACCGGGAATCTACAATGAGCAGTTCTTC.

This clonotype appeared many times. The V call is TRBV5-5, the J call TRBJ2-1; TRBD2 matches at 11 bases. The CDR3 is 17 residues long. Germline-derived CDR1 and CDR2 are SGHKS and YYEKEE (reference sequence). The V and J ends lost 1 base and 4 bases, in that order; junction bases with no gene match: 7. CDR3 nucleotide sequence: TGTGCCAGCAGCTTGAGACTAGCGGGGAGAGGGTACAATGAGCAGTTCTTC. It is translated as CASSLRLAGRGYNEQFF.

This clonotype has just a few counts. The chain couples TRBV9 to TRBJ2-2; D is uncertain. The germline gives CDR1 SGDLS, CDR2 YYNGEE. The CDR3 has 17 residues. V was clipped by 4 bases and J by 3 bases, with 19 bases between them. This CDR3 reads CASSPTLEEHHTGELFF. In nucleotides, the CDR3 is TGTGCCAGCAGCCCGACCTTGGAAGAGCATCACACCGGGGAGCTGTTTTTT.

This clonotype was recorded once. A much larger clone lies a single base off, so this may be a read error. V gene TRBV6-1 combines with J gene TRBJ2-7; TRBD1 might be the D (5 bases). CDR1 MNHNS and CDR2 SASEGT come from the germline V gene. CDR3 length: 12 amino acids. V shed 10 bases and J shed 3 bases, with 13 bases lying between them. CDR3 DNA: TGTGCCAACACCCCGGACATCTACGAGCAGTACTTC. The encoded protein is CANTPDIYEQYF.

This clonotype counts as medium-sized (0.01 to 0.1%). This sequence joins TRBV28 and TRBJ1-5; maybe TRBD1 (5 bases). V gave up 7 bases and J gave up 4 bases, with 17 bases separating them. Per germline, CDR1 MDHEN and CDR2 SYDVKM. The CDR3 is 15 amino acids. This CDR3 reads CASTPLGALNQPQHF. CDR3 DNA sequence: TGTGCCAGCACCCCTTTAGGGGCCCTGAATCAGCCCCAGCATTTT.

This clonotype was seen many times. V usage is TRBV28 and J usage is TRBJ2-7; 9 bases are a match to TRBD1. CDR1 and CDR2 from the germline V gene are MDHEN and SYDVKM. Germline trimming cut 3 bases from V and 7 bases from J; bases unmatched to any gene: 4. CDR3 length: 13 residues. The CDR3 DNA reads as TGTGCCAGCAGTTTTTTGGGGACAGGGGAGCAGTACTTC. Encoded protein: CASSFLGTGEQYF. The full variable domain, completed using reference TRBV28 and TRBJ2-7, is DVKVTQSSRYLVKRTGEKVFLECVQDMDHENMFWYRQDPGLGLRLIYFSYDVKMKEKGDIPEGYSVSREKKERFSLILESASTNQTSMYLCASSFLGTGEQYFGPGTRLTVT.

There are many counts of this clonotype. The rearrangement joins TRBV6-1 to TRBJ1-5, with 8 bases fitting TRBD1. Germline CDR1 MNHNS, CDR2 SASEGT. Losses at the gene ends were 7 bases for V and 4 bases for J; bases not matched to a gene: 12. The CDR3 runs 16 residues. The CDR3 spells CASNLAYGQGNQPQHF. CDR3 DNA sequence: TGTGCCAGCAATCTGGCATATGGACAGGGTAATCAGCCCCAGCATTTT.

This clonotype was picked up a small number of times. The chain carries TRBV20-1 and TRBJ1-4, with D possibly matching TRBD1 (5 bases). This CDR3 spans 14 amino acids. V was trimmed by 1 base and J by 8 bases, leaving 14 bases between them. Germline values: CDR1 DFQATT, CDR2 SNEGSKA (reference sequence). The CDR3 sequence: CSARVGQWGEKLFF. The CDR3 coding sequence is TGCAGTGCTAGAGTCGGACAATGGGGGGAAAAACTGTTTTTT.

This chain connects TRBV28 to TRBJ2-5; D perhaps matches TRBD1 (6 bases). The CDR3 is 15 residues long. The germline V gene encodes CDR1 MDHEN and CDR2 SYDVKM. Trimming shortened V by 4 bases and J by 5 bases, and 17 bases separated the two germline ends. The CDR3 reads CASSSLYRVGETQYF. The CDR3 nucleotides read TGTGCCAGCAGTTCCTTATACAGGGTCGGGGAGACCCAGTACTTC.

V is TRBV27 and J is TRBJ2-1; D possibly uses TRBD1 or TRBD2 (5 bases each). This CDR3 spans 14 amino acids. V lost 8 bases, J lost 0 bases, and 11 bases lay in between. The germline V gene has CDR1 MNHEY and CDR2 SMNVEV (reference sequence). The DNA for the CDR3 is TGTGCCAGCTGGGGGACGGGCTCCTACAATGAGCAGTTCTTC. This encodes CASWGTGSYNEQFF.

This chain joins TRBV6-5 and TRBJ2-1, with 9 bases matching TRBD1. CDR1 is MNHEY, CDR2 SVGAGI, per germline. This CDR3 contains 15 residues. V trimming: 2 bases; J trimming: 5 bases; junction bases outside the gene matches: 4. CDR3 DNA: TGTGCCAGCAGTTACGGGACAGGGCCCAACAATGAGCAGTTCTTC. Translated: CASSYGTGPNNEQFF.

This clonotype was counted at least ten times. This chain joins TRBV2 and TRBJ1-6, with D unclear. With 4 bases removed from V and 4 bases from J, the gap between germline ends came to 8 bases. CDR3 size: 14 residues. Germline CDR1 reads SNHLY; CDR2 reads FYNNEI. CDR3 protein: CASSGNKYNSPLHF. CDR3 in DNA: TGTGCCAGCAGTGGGAACAAATATAATTCACCCCTCCACTTT.

This clonotype was picked up many times. Here the CDR3 DNA reads TGTGCCAGCAGAGCGGGAGGGCCAGGCAATGAGCAGTTCTTC. Its translation: CASRAGGPGNEQFF. The J gene is TRBJ2-1, the V gene TRBV28, with TRBD2 identical over 10 bases. J gave up 6 bases and V 6 bases, and 5 bases lay outside the gene matches. The germline V gene encodes CDR1 MDHEN and CDR2 SYDVKM. CDR3 size: 14 residues.

V and J are TRBV6-2 or TRBV6-3 and TRBJ2-1; D gene ambiguous. CDR1 is MNHEY and CDR2 is SVGEGT in the germline V gene. Deletions cut 5 bases from V and 0 bases from J, with 14 bases between. This CDR3 has 16 amino acids. CDR3 residues: CASSELDTSSYNEQFF. CDR3 nucleotides: TGTGCCAGCAGTGAACTCGATACCAGCTCCTACAATGAGCAGTTCTTC.

This clonotype was observed many times. The V and J genes are TRBV7-9 and TRBJ1-4; D is ambiguous. The V gene lost 5 bases and the J gene lost 7 bases, with 11 bases spanning the gap. The germline CDR1 and CDR2 sequences are SEHNR and FQNEAQ (reference sequence). The CDR3 sequence is 13 residues long. The CDR3 sequence is CASSPTGREKLFF. The CDR3 nucleotides read TGTGCCAGCAGCCCCACGGGCCGTGAAAAACTGTTTTTT.

This clonotype has ten or more counts. J is TRBJ2-1 and V is TRBV5-6, with 7 bases aligning to TRBD1. Germline assignment: CDR1 SGHDT and CDR2 YYEEEE. Trimming cost V 0 bases and J 6 bases; bases outside gene matches: 6. The CDR3 is made up of 15 amino acids. CDR3 bases: TGTGCCAGCAGCTTGGCTTTGACAGGGTCCAATGAGCAGTTCTTC. This sequence encodes CASSLALTGSNEQFF. The full variable domain, completed using reference TRBV5-6 and TRBJ2-1, is DAGVTQSPTHLIKTRGQQVTLRCSPKSGHDTVSWYQQALGQGPQFIFQYYEEEERQRGNFPDRFSGHQFPNYSSELNVNALLLGDSALYLCASSLALTGSNEQFFGPGTRLTVL.

Note on this clonotype: It may be a read error: a sequence one base away is much more abundant. In nucleotides, the CDR3 is TGTGCCAGCAGTTTTCGTAGCGTCAAAAACATTCCGTACTTC. Amino acids: CASSFRSVKNIPYF. This chain joins TRBV28 and TRBJ2-4; possibly TRBD2 for D (5 bases). The CDR3 covers 14 residues. Germline V gives CDR1 MDHEN, CDR2 SYDVKM. Based on the CDR3 plus reference TRBV28 and TRBJ2-4, the full variable domain is DVKVTQSSRYLVKRTGEKVFLECVQDMDHENMFWYRQDPGLGLRLIYFSYDVKMKEKGDIPEGYSVSREKKERFSLILESASTNQTSMYLCASSFRSVKNIPYFGAGTRLSVL.

In regard to this clonotype: One end of the junction fails to match germline, which may point to a read error. The chain is built from TRBV11-1 and TRBJ2-1, with 8 positions matching TRBD2. Germline assignment: CDR1 SGHAT and CDR2 FQDESV (reference sequence). The CDR3 has 15 amino acids. The CDR3 reads CANSFGTSSYNEQFF. In DNA form, the CDR3 reads TGTGCCAACAGCTTCGGGACTAGCTCCTACAATGAGCAGTTCTTC. Full variable domain (missing parts from reference TRBV11-1 and TRBJ2-1): EAEVAQSPRYKITEKSQAVAFWCDPISGHATLYWYRQILGQGPELLVQFQDESVVDDSQLPKDRFSAERLKGVDSTLKIQPAELGDSAMYLCANSFGTSSYNEQFFGPGTRLTVL.

To note about this clonotype: A clone one base away is much larger, so this may be a read error. The chain is built from TRBV12-3 or TRBV12-4 and TRBJ1-4, with 7 bases fitting TRBD1. J gave up 2 bases and V 0 bases, and 3 bases lay outside the gene matches. The CDR3 runs to 16 residues. The CDR3 spells CASSLAATGTNEKLFF. The CDR3 coding sequence is TGTGCCAGCAGTTTAGCGGCGACAGGGACTAATGAAAAACTGTTTTTT.

The table lists this clonotype with many counts. The chain links TRBV20-1 to TRBJ1-4; D ambiguous. The CDR3 totals 14 residues. The V end was cut by 3 bases, the J end by 0 bases, with 8 bases between. Germline CDR1 reads DFQATT; CDR2 reads SNEGSKA (reference sequence). CDR3 residues: CSARDLATNEKLFF. CDR3 nucleotide sequence: TGCAGTGCTAGGGACCTTGCAACTAATGAAAAACTGTTTTTT.

As regards this clonotype: A much larger clone lies one base from this, so it may be a read error. CDR3 nucleotide sequence: TGTGCCAGCAGCCCCTACAGGGGTCGTAATGAAAGACTGTTTTTT. Amino acid sequence: CASSPYRGRNERLFF. The V and J genes are TRBV7-2 and TRBJ1-4; 7 bases agree with TRBD1. CDR1 and CDR2 (germline): SGHTA, FQGNSA. The CDR3 loop spans 15 amino acids.

This clonotype was counted many times. V gene TRBV7-3 combines with J gene TRBJ1-1, with TRBD1 as a possible D gene (6 bases). CDR1 is SGHTA and CDR2 is FQGTGA in the germline V gene. With 1 base removed from V and 8 bases from J, the gap between germline ends came to 11 bases. CDR3 size: 13 residues. CDR3 nucleotide sequence: TGTGCCAGCAGCTTAATGTCCGGGACAGAAGCTTTCTTT. This sequence encodes CASSLMSGTEAFF.

This clonotype occurred a few times. The rearrangement links TRBV5-8 to TRBJ2-3; possible D gene TRBD1, 5 bases. V was trimmed by 5 bases and J by 1 base, leaving 11 bases between them. The CDR3 has 14 amino acids. From germline, CDR1 is SGHTS and CDR2 YDEGEE. This CDR3 is CASSPKQGTDTQYF. The CDR3 DNA reads as TGTGCCAGCAGTCCGAAACAGGGCACAGATACGCAGTATTTT.

There are many counts of this clonotype. The chain is built from TRBV20-1 and TRBJ2-3, with 13 bases that match TRBD2. CDR1 and CDR2 from the germline V gene are DFQATT and SNEGSKA (reference sequence). This CDR3 has 14 residues. V dropped 5 bases and J dropped 3; count of bases not matched to a gene: 2. CDR3 sequence: CSASLAGGTDTQYF. The CDR3 DNA reads as TGCAGTGCTTCACTAGCGGGAGGGACAGATACGCAGTATTTT.

The table lists this clonotype with a few counts. The J gene is TRBJ2-7, the V gene TRBV24-1; D call uncertain. The length of the CDR3 is 11 residues. V lost 5 bases and J 4 bases, leaving 5 bases between the germline ends. Germline V gene sequence: CDR1 KGHDR, CDR2 SFDVKD. DNA for the CDR3: TGTGCCACCAGTGGAGGATACGAGCAGTACTTC. Translation: CATSGGYEQYF.

The chain joins TRBV11-2 to TRBJ1-2; D unresolved. V lost 1 base and J lost 4, with 10 bases in between. The CDR3 covers 14 residues. The germline V gene has CDR1 SGHAT and CDR2 FQNNGV. The CDR3 spells CASSLAGPLYGYTF. In nucleotides, the CDR3 is TGTGCCAGCAGCTTAGCTGGGCCTCTCTATGGCTACACCTTC.

This clonotype was found many times. The V call is TRBV19, the J call TRBJ1-2, with D uncertain. The CDR3 contains 15 residues. The V gene's germline CDR1 is LNHDA and CDR2 SQIVND (reference sequence). V lost 5 bases to trimming and J lost 2 bases, with 15 bases between them. The CDR3 nucleotides read TGTGCCAGTAGTCCCCAGGAAGGGAGAAACTATGGCTACACCTTC. Translated: CASSPQEGRNYGYTF.